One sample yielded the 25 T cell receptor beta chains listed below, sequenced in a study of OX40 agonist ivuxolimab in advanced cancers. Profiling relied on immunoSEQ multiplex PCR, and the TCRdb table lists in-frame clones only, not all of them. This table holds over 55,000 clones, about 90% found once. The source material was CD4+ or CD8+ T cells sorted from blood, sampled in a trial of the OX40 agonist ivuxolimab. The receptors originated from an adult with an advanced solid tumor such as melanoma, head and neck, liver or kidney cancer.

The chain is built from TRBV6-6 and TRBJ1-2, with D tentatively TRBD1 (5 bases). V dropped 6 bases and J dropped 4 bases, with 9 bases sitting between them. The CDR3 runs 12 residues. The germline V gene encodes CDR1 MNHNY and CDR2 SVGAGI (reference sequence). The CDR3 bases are TGTGCCAGCAGCCCTGGGGGCTATGGCTACACCTTC. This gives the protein CASSPGGYGYTF.

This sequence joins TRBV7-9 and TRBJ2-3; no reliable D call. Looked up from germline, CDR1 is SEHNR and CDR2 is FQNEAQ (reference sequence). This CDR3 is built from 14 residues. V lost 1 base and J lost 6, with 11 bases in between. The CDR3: CASSLGGSADTQYF. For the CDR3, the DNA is TGTGCCAGCAGCTTAGGTGGTAGTGCCGATACGCAGTATTTT.

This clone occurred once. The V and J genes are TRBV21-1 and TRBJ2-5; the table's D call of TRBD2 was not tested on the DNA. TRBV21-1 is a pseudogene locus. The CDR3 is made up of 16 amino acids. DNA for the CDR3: TGTGCCAGCAGCAAAGTCGAGGGAGGGCCCTGGGAGACCCAGTACTTC. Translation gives CASSKVEGGPWETQYF.

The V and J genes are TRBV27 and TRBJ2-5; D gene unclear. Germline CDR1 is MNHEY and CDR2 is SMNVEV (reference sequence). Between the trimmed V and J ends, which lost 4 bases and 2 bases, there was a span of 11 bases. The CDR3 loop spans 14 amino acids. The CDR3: CASSYNSAQETQYF. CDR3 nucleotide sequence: TGTGCCAGCAGTTATAACTCGGCTCAAGAGACCCAGTACTTC.

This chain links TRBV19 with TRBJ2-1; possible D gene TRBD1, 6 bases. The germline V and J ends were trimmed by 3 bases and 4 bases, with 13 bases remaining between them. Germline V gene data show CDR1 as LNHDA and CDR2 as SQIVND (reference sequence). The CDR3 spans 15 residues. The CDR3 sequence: CASSIPTGGYNEQFF. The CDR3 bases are TGTGCCAGTAGTATCCCGACAGGTGGGTACAATGAGCAGTTCTTC. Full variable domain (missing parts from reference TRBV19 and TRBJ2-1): DGGITQSPKYLFRKEGQNVTLSCEQNLNHDAMYWYRQDPGQGLRLIYYSQIVNDFQKGDIAEGYSVSREKKESFPLTVTSAQKNPTAFYLCASSIPTGGYNEQFFGPGTRLTVL.

The CDR3 DNA is TGTGCCAGCAGCTTAGAGGGGGCAAAAACCGGGGAGCTGTTTTTT. Residues: CASSLEGAKTGELFF. The gene calls are TRBV7-8 and TRBJ2-2, with 7 bases fitting TRBD1. After removal of 1 base from V and 5 bases from J, the junction contained 4 bases not matched to a gene. CDR3 size: 15 residues. The germline CDR1 and CDR2 sequences are SGHVS and FQNEAQ.

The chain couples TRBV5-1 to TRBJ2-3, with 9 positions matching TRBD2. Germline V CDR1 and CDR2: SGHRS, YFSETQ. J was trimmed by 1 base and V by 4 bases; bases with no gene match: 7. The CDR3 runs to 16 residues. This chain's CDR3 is CASSPPRTSGTDTQYF. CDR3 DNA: TGCGCCAGCAGCCCCCCTCGGACTAGCGGCACAGATACGCAGTATTTT.

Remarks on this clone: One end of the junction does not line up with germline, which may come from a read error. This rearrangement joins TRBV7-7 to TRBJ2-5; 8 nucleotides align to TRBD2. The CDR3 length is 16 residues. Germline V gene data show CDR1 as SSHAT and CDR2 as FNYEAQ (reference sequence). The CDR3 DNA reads TGTGCTAGCAGCTCAGGGACTAGTGATCTTCAAGAGACCCAGTACTTC. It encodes CASSSGTSDLQETQYF.

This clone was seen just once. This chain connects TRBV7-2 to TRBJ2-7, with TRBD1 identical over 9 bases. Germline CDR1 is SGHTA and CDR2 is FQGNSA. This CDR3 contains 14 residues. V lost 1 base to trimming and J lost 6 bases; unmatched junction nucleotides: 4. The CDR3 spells CASSLDGTGIEQYF. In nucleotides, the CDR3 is TGTGCCAGCAGCTTAGACGGGACAGGGATCGAGCAGTACTTC.

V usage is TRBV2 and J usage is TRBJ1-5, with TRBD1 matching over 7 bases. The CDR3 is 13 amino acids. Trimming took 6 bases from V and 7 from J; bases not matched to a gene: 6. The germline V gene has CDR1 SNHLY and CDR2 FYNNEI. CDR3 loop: CASRRDRDQPQHF. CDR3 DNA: TGTGCCAGCAGGCGTGACAGGGACCAGCCCCAGCATTTT.

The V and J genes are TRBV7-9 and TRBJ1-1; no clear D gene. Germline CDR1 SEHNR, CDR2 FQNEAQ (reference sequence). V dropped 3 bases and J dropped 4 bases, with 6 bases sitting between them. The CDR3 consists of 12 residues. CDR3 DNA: TGTGCCAGCAGCTTGGTTTTCACTGAAGCTTTCTTT. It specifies CASSLVFTEAFF.

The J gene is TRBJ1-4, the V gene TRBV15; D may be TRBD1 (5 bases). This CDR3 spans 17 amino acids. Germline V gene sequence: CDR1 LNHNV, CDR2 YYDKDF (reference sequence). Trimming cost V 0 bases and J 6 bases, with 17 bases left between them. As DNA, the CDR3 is TGTGCCACCAGCAGAGATCCACGGGACGGCCCGTATGAAAAACTGTTTTTT. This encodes CATSRDPRDGPYEKLFF.

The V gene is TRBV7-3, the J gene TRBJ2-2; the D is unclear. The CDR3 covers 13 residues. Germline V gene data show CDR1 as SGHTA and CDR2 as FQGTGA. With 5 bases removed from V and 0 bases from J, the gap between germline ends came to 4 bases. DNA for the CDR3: TGTGCCAGCAGCGCACCGAACACCGGGGAGCTGTTTTTT. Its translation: CASSAPNTGELFF.

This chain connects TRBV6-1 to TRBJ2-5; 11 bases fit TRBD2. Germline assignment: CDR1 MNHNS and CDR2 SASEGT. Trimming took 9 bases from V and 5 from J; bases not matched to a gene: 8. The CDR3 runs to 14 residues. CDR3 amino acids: CASLLGLAEETQYF. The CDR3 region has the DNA TGTGCCAGTCTACTGGGACTAGCGGAGGAGACCCAGTACTTC.

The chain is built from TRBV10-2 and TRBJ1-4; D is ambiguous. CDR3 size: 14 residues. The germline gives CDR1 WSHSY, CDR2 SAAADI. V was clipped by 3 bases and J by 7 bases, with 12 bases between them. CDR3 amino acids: CASSEWGEAEKLFF. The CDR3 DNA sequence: TGCGCCAGCAGTGAATGGGGAGAGGCTGAAAAACTGTTTTTT.

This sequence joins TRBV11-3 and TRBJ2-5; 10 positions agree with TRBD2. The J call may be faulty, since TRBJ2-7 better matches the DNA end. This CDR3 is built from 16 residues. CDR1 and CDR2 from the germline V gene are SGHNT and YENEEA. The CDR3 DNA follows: TGTGCCAGCAGCCTAGGCGTGCTAGCGGGAGACTACGAGCAGTACTTC. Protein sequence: CASSLGVLAGDYEQYF.

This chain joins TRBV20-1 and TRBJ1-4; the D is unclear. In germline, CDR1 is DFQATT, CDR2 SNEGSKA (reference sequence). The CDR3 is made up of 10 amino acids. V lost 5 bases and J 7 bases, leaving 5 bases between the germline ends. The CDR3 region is CSAYSEKLFF. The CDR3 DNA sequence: TGCAGTGCTTACAGTGAAAAACTGTTTTTT.

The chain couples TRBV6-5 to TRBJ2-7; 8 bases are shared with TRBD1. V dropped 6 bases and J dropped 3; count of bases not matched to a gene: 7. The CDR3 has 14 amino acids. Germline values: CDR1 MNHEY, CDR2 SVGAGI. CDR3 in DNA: TGTGCCAGCAGCCGACAGGGGACCTACTACGAGCAGTACTTC. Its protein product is CASSRQGTYYEQYF.

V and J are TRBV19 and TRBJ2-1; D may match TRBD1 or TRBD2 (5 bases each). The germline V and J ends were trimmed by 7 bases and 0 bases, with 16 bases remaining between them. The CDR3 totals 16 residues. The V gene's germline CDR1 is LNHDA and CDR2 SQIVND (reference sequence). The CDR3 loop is CASTKLGENSYNEQFF. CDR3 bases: TGTGCCAGTACCAAATTGGGGGAGAACTCCTACAATGAGCAGTTCTTC.

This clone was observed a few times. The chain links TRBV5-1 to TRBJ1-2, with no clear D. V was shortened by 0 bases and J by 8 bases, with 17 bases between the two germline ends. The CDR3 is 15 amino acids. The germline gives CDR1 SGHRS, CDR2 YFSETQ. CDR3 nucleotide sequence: TGCGCCAGCAGCTTGGCGGTCGGCGGTTTGCGGGGCTACACCTTC. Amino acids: CASSLAVGGLRGYTF.

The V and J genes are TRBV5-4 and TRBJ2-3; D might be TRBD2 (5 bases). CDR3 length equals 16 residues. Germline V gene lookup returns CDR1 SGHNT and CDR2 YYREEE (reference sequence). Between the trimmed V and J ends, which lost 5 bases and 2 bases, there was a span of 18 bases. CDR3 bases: TGTGCCAGCAGTACGAGGGCTCTTGACCTCACAGATACGCAGTATTTT. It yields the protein CASSTRALDLTDTQYF.

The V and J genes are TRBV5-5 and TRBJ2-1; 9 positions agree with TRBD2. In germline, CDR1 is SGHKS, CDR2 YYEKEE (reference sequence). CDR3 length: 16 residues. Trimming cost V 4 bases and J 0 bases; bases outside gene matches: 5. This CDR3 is CASSPSGRSSYNEQFF. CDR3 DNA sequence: TGTGCCAGCAGCCCGAGCGGGAGGAGCTCCTACAATGAGCAGTTCTTC.

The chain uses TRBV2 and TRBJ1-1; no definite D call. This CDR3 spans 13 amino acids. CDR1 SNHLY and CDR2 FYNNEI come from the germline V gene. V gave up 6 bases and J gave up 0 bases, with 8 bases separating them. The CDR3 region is CASRAGLNTEAFF. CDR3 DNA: TGTGCCAGCAGAGCCGGACTGAACACTGAAGCTTTCTTT.

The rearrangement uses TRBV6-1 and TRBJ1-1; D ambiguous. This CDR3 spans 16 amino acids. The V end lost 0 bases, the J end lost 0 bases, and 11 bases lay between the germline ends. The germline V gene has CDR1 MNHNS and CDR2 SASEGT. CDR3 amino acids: CASSEAIGRVNTEAFF. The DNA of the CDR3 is TGTGCCAGCAGTGAAGCAATAGGGAGGGTGAACACTGAAGCTTTCTTT.

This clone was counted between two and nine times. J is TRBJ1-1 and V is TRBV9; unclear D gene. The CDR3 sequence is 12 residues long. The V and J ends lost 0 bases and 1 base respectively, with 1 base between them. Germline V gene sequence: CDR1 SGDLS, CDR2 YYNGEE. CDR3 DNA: TGTGCCAGCAGCGTAGAGAACACTGAAGCTTTCTTT. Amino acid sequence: CASSVENTEAFF.